This TCR beta chain came from a study of memory CD4+ T cells and cytomegalovirus serostatus. The junction had 7 bases not matched to a gene; V was cut back by 6 bases and J by 2 bases. Looked up from germline, CDR1 is LNHDA and CDR2 is SQIVND (reference sequence). This CDR3 spans 16 amino acids. The sort gate was single viable CD3+CD4+CD8-CD45RO+ cells for memory CD4+ T cells. Some clones are missing from TCRdb's copy, which holds only in-frame ones; the method was immunoSEQ multiplex PCR. The table lists 55,000 or so clones, 80% to 90% of them singletons. This sequence was found in an adult in good health and CMV-seropositive. This chain uses TRBV19 with TRBJ1-5, with 10 nucleotides matching TRBD1. Input material: memory CD4+ T cells from blood. The CDR3 sequence is CASRPGTGEGNQPQHF. In DNA, the CDR3 is TGTGCCAGTAGGCCAGGGACAGGGGAGGGCAATCAGCCCCAGCATTTT.